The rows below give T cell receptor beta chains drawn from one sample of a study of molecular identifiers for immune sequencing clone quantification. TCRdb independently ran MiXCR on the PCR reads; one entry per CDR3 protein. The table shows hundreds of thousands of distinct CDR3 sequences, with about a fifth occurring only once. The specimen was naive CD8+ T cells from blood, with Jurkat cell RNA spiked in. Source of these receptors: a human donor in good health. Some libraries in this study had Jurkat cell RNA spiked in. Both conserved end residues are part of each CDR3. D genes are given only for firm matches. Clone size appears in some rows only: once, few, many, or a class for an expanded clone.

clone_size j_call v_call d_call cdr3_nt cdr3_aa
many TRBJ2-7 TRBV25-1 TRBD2 TGTGCCAGCAGCCGGGAGGACTTTGTCCCCGAGCAGTACTTC CASSREDFVPEQYF
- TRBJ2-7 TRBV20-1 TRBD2 TGCAGTGCGCGGCCTGGCGGGAGTATTTACGAGCAGTACTTC CSARPGGSIYEQYF
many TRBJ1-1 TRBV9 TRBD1 TGTGCCAGCAGCGCGGGGGACAGTTGGACTGAAGCTTTCTTT CASSAGDSWTEAFF
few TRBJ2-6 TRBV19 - TGTGCCAGTAGTATTGGGTCTGGGGCCAGCGTCCTGACTTTC CASSIGSGASVLTF
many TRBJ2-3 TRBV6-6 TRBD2 TGTGCCAGCAGTTACCTTCCCTCGGGGGGTCGGACAGATACGCAGTATTTT CASSYLPSGGRTDTQYF
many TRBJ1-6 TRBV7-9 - TGTGCCAGCAGCTCGGACCAGGATGGGTCACCCCTCCACTTT CASSSDQDGSPLHF
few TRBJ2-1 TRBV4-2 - TGTGCCAGCAGCCAGGGGCTCAGCGCGAGCTCCTACAATGAGCAGTTCTTC CASSQGLSASSYNEQFF
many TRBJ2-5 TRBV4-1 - TGCGCCAGCAGCCGGGGCCGGGGCCAAGAGACCCAGTACTTC CASSRGRGQETQYF
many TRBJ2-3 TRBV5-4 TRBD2 TGTGCCAGCAGCTCACAACTAGCGGGAGGGCCAAATACGCAGTATTTT CASSSQLAGGPNTQYF
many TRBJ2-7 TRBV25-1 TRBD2 TGTGCCAGCAGTGAGTCGGCTAGCGGGCACTACGAGCAGTACTTC CASSESASGHYEQYF
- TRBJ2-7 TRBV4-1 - TGCGCCAGCAGCCAAGAGGCCAGCTACGAGCAGTACTTC CASSQEASYEQYF
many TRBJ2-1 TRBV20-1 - TGCAGTGCTACTCGTGCTACTTACAATGAGCAGTTCTTC CSATRATYNEQFF
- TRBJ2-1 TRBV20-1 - TGCAGTGCTAGAATGGGGGTGTTGGATGAGCAGTTCTTC CSARMGVLDEQFF
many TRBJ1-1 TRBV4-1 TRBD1 TGCGCCAGCAGCAGATCGACAGGGGGTCCTGAAGCTTTCTTT CASSRSTGGPEAFF
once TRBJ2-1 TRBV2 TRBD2 TGTACGGGGGGGCCAGATGAGCAGTTCTTC CTGGPDEQFF
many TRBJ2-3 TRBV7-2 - TGTGCCAGCAGCTCGGACCCCGACCCCACAGATACGCAGTATTTT CASSSDPDPTDTQYF
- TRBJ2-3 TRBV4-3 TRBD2 TGCGCCAGCAGCCCCCTAACGGCCGGACTAGCGGACCTCACAGATACGCAGTATTTT CASSPLTAGLADLTDTQYF
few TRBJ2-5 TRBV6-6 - TGTGCCAGCAGTTACTCGAACGCCGGGGCCCAAGAGACCCAGTACTTC CASSYSNAGAQETQYF
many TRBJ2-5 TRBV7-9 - TGTGCCAGCAGCTCCTATTACATAGCGGAAGAGACCCAGTACTTC CASSSYYIAEETQYF
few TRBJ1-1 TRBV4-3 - TGCGCCAGCAGCCAACACACAGAAAAGAACACTGAAGCTTTCTTT CASSQHTEKNTEAFF
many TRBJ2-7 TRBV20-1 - TGCAGTGCTAGAGGATACGAGCAGTACTTC CSARGYEQYF
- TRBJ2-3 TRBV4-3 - TGCGCCAGCAGCCAAGATTGGGTAGCTGCAGATACGCAGTATTTT CASSQDWVAADTQYF
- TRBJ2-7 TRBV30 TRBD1 TGTGCCTGGAGTCGGACAGGGGGCTTCTACGAGCAGTACTTC CAWSRTGGFYEQYF
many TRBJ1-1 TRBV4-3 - TGCGCCAGCAGCCAGGGGACACAGGGTGCAGGCACTGAAGCTTTCTTT CASSQGTQGAGTEAFF
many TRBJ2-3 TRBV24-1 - TGTGCCACCAGTGATTTGGCAAGTTCAGATACGCAGTATTTT CATSDLASSDTQYF
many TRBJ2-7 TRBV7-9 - TGTGCCAGCAGCTTCCCGGGGGTTCCCTACGAGCAGTACTTC CASSFPGVPYEQYF
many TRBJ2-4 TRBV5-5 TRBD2 TGTGCCAGCAGCTTGACTAGCGGGAGAGGTCTAGCCAAAAACATTCAGTACTTC CASSLTSGRGLAKNIQYF
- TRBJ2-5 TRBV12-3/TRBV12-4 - TGTGCCAGCCGGGACATCAATACTCCAGAGACCCAGTACTTC CASRDINTPETQYF
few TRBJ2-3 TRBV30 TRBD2 TGTGCCGAGAGCGGGGGGCTCACAGATACGCAGTATTTT CAESGGLTDTQYF
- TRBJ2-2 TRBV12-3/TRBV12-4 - TGTGCCAGCAGTTTGACCTTATACGCCGGGGAGCTGTTTTTT CASSLTLYAGELFF
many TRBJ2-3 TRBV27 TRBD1 TGTGCCAGCAGTTTCTTGGGACAGGGCACAGATACGCAGTATTTT CASSFLGQGTDTQYF
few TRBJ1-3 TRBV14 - TGTGCCAGCAGCCAGAGCTCTGGAAACACCATATATTTT CASSQSSGNTIYF
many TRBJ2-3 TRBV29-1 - TGCAGCGTTGGGGACCTCACAGATACGCAGTATTTT CSVGDLTDTQYF
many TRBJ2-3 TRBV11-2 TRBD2 TGTGCCAGCAGCTTAGCACTAGCGGGAGGGTCAGATACGCAGTATTTT CASSLALAGGSDTQYF
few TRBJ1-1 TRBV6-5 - TGTGCCAGCAGTTACACCGAACGGAACACTGAAGCTTTCTTT CASSYTERNTEAFF
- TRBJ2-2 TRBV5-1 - TGCGCCAGCTCCAAAACTAGGGACGCCGGGGAGCTGTTTTTT CASSKTRDAGELFF
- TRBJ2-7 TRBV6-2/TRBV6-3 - TGTGCCAGTTCCTTCACCAGGCTCATCGAGGACGAGCAGTACTTC CASSFTRLIEDEQYF
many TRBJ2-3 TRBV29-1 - TGCAGCGTTGATGGGACAAATGCAGATACGCAGTATTTT CSVDGTNADTQYF
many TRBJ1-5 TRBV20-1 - TGCAGTGCCAAACCCCCAGGTCAGCCCCAGCATTTT CSAKPPGQPQHF
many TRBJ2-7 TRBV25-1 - TGTGCCAGCAGTGATTCACCCCAAGGCGAGCAGTACTTC CASSDSPQGEQYF
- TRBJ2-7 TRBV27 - TGTGCCAGCAGTTTATCAGGGCACTCCTCCTACGAGCAGTACTTC CASSLSGHSSYEQYF
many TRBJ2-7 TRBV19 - TGTGCCAGCGGGAATGGGGGTAGAGGGTCCTCCGAGCAGTACTTC CASGNGGRGSSEQYF
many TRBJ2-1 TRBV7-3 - TGTGCCAGCAGCTTGGGGGGTGGGAGTCACTCCTACAATGAGCAGTTCTTC CASSLGGGSHSYNEQFF
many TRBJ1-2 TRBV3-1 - TGTGCCAGCAGCCCCGCAGGACAGAGCTATGGCTACACCTTC CASSPAGQSYGYTF
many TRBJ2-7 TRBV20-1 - TGCAGTGCTAGAGAGATCGGGACCTCAGCCTACGAGCAGTACTTC CSAREIGTSAYEQYF
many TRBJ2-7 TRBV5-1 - TGCGCCAGCAGCTTCTCGACAGGACCCACCTACGAGCAGTACTTC CASSFSTGPTYEQYF
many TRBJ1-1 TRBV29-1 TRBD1 TGCAGCGTTTCTGGGACAGGGGGTCAACGAGGCACTGAAGCTTTCTTT CSVSGTGGQRGTEAFF
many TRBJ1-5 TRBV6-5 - TGTGCCAGCAGCCCAACGGTCGGGAGGAGCAATCAGCCCCAGCATTTT CASSPTVGRSNQPQHF
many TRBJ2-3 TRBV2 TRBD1 TGTGCCAGCACCCCTAGGGGACAGTCCACAGATACGCAGTATTTT CASTPRGQSTDTQYF
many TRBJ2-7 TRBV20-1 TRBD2 TGCAGTGCTATGACTAGCGCACCCTACGAGCAGTACTTC CSAMTSAPYEQYF
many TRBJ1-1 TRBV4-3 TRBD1 TGCGCCAGCAGCCAAGATGAGACAGGGACGAACACTGAAGCTTTCTTT CASSQDETGTNTEAFF
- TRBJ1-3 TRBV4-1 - TGCGCCAGCCGCGTAGACGTTTACTCTGGAAACACCATATATTTT CASRVDVYSGNTIYF
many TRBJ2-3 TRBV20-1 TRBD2 TGCAGTGCTAGAGATTTCCCTAGCGGGGACGTTGGAGATACGCAGTATTTT CSARDFPSGDVGDTQYF
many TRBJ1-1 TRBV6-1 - TGTGCCAGCAGTTCGTCCGGGATGGGGGGCACTGAAGCTTTCTTT CASSSSGMGGTEAFF
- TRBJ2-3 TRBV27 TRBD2 TGTGCCAGCAGTCATGGACTAGCGTTCACAGATACGCAGTATTTT CASSHGLAFTDTQYF
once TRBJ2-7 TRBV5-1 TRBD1 TGCGCCAGCCAAGCGGGACAGGGGGCTTACGAGCAGTACTTC CASQAGQGAYEQYF
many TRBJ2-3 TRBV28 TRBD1 TGTGCCAGCAGTTCCGAAGTTGGCAGGGGGCTGGATACGCAGTATTTT CASSSEVGRGLDTQYF
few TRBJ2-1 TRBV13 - TGTGCCAGCAGCCTAGGAGAGGGGGGGCCTTTCAATGAGCAGTTCTTC CASSLGEGGPFNEQFF